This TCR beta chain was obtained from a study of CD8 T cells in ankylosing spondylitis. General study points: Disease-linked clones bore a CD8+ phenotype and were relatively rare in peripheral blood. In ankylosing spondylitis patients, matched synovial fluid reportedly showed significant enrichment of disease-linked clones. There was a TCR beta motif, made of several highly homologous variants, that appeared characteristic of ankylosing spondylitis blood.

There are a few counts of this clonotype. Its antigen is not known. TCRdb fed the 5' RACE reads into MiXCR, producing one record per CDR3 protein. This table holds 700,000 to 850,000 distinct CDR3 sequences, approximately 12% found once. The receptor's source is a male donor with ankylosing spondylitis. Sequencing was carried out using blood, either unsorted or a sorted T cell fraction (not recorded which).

For the CDR3, the DNA is TGCAGTGCTAGGCAGGGGGCGGACGATGAGCAGTTCTTC. It specifies CSARQGADDEQFF. The chain uses TRBV20-1 and TRBJ2-1, with 8 nucleotides matching TRBD1. CDR1 and CDR2 from the germline V gene are DFQATT and SNEGSKA (reference sequence). The CDR3 contains 13 residues. J gave up 8 bases and V 3 bases, and 6 bases lay outside the gene matches.